The sequence of this T cell receptor beta chain was determined in a study of T cell repertoires in cytomegalovirus infection. Trimming removed 2 bases from V and 8 bases from J, with 18 bases in between. Germline V gives CDR1 SGHRS, CDR2 YFSETQ. The CDR3 spans 15 residues. Using its own MiXCR run on the reads, TCRdb lists one record per CDR3 protein. The table records some 57,000 distinct CDR3 sequences, 25% to 40% of them present only once. A word on this clonotype: Its antigen is unknown.

The chain links TRBV5-1 to TRBJ2-3; a weak D match, TRBD1 (6 bases). The TCR comes from a human donor in good health (CMV status not recorded). Some clones in this sample may be carry-over from other donors' samples. Sequenced material: PBMCs, sequenced either directly or after in vitro stimulation (not recorded which). The CDR3 sequence: CASSLADRLSGTQYF. The CDR3 DNA reads as TGCGCCAGCAGCTTAGCAGACAGGTTGTCGGGTACGCAGTATTTT.